The clone carrying this T cell receptor (beta chain) has only one observation. Antigen unknown. The sample originates from a study of cytomegalovirus exposure and HLA in healthy donors. Study conclusions and caveats: Within the 100 to 150 validation repertoires, first-cohort TCR clusters tended to co-occur, according to a later analysis.

Libraries were prepared by immunoSEQ multiplex PCR; TCRdb keeps only in-frame clonotypes and omits some of them. The sample records about 64,000 clones, 90% to 95% being singletons. CDR3 length: 12 amino acids. Trimming shortened V by 4 bases and J by 6 bases, and 7 bases separated the two germline ends. CDR1 and CDR2 from the germline V gene are SEHNR and FQNEAQ (reference sequence). This clonotype was obtained from a woman aged 18 to 35 in good health and CMV-seropositive. The chain carries TRBV7-9 and TRBJ1-5, with D uncertain. Sample: PBMCs. The CDR3 coding sequence is TGTGCCAGCAGCTACTACGTTCAGCCCCAGCATTTT. This translates into CASSYYVQPQHF.